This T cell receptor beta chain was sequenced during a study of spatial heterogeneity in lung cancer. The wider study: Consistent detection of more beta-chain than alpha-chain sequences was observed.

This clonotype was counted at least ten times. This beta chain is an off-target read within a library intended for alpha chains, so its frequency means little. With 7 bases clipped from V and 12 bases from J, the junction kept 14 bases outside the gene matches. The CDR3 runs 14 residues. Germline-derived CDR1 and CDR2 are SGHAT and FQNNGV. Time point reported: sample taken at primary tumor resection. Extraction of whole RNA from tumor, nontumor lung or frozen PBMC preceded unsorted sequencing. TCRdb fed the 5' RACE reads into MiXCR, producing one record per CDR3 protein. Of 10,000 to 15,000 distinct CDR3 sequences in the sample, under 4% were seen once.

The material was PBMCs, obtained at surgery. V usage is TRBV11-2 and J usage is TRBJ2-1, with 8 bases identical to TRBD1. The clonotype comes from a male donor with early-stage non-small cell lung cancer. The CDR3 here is CASTLQQGGERQFF. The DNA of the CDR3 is TGTGCCAGCACCCTACAACAGGGGGGCGAGAGGCAGTTCTTC.